This TCR beta chain was recorded in a study of read filtering for tumor transcriptome and immune sequencing. Study-level points and caveats: IR-seq captured clonotypes deeper and more reliably than RNA-seq.

About this clonotype itself: Its specificity is unknown. The junction differs from germline at one of its ends, possibly a read error.

This library used roughly 430 ng RNA and molecular barcoded adaptors spanning alpha/delta and beta/gamma chains. TCRdb re-derived calls from the reads in MiXCR, one entry per CDR3 protein. The sample includes some 120,000 distinct CDR3 sequences, approximately 12% seen only once; the top ten take 8% to 13%. The sequence was obtained from a donor at least 40 years old with multiple myeloma. The specimen sequenced was a population of CD138-negative cells sorted from bone marrow.

The CDR3 region has the DNA TGTTCCAGCAGCCCCCGGGACTACTCCTACAATGAGCAGTTCTTC. It specifies CSSSPRDYSYNEQFF. The chain links TRBV9 to TRBJ2-1, with 7 bases lining up with TRBD2. CDR1 SGDLS and CDR2 YYNGEE come from the germline V gene. This CDR3 has 15 amino acids.